The 10 T cell receptor beta chains listed next were all sequenced from one sample in a study of blood T cell repertoires in COVID-19. Using immunoSEQ multiplex PCR, the repertoire was profiled, and TCRdb retains in-frame clones only, with some absent. The profile shows 100,000 or so clones, approximately 90% of them singletons. The sequenced sample was peripheral blood. The receptors come from a human donor with active COVID-19. The donor label of this sample is uncertain.

This clone was seen just once. This chain uses TRBV7-9 with TRBJ1-4; D is unresolved. The germline gives CDR1 SEHNR, CDR2 FQNEAQ (reference sequence). This CDR3 comprises 14 residues. The ends were cut back, 10 bases at V and 1 base at J, with 13 bases in the middle. CDR3 DNA sequence: TGTGCCACCCTAGATGGAGTAACTAATGAAAAACTGTTTTTT. Its translation is CATLDGVTNEKLFF.

V gene TRBV5-4 combines with J gene TRBJ2-1; D might be TRBD2 (6 bases). Germline CDR1 is SGHNT and CDR2 is YYREEE (reference sequence). This CDR3 contains 15 residues. Trimming pared 5 bases from V and 8 bases from J, leaving 20 bases between. The CDR3, as DNA: TGTGCCAGCAGAACCGGAGGCGGGGCGCTCCATGAGCAGTTCTTC. It specifies CASRTGGGALHEQFF.

The chain is built from TRBV19 and TRBJ1-1; 7 positions agree with TRBD1. The CDR3 runs 16 residues. V was clipped by 6 bases and J by 1 base; unmatched bases: 11. Germline CDR1 reads LNHDA; CDR2 reads SQIVND (reference sequence). The CDR3 bases are TGTGCCAGTAGGCGAACCACCGGGACAGCGAACACTGAAGCTTTCTTT. Residues: CASRRTTGTANTEAFF.

CDR3 loop: CASYPLLRGPDTQYF. In DNA form, the CDR3 reads TGTGCCAGCTACCCTCTTCTGCGGGGTCCAGATACGCAGTATTTT. The rearrangement links TRBV28 to TRBJ2-3, with D possibly being TRBD2 (6 bases). The V end lost 8 bases, the J end lost 4 bases, and 19 bases lay between the germline ends. The CDR3 runs 15 residues. CDR1 MDHEN and CDR2 SYDVKM come from the germline V gene.

This chain links TRBV5-1 with TRBJ2-1; D perhaps matches TRBD1 (6 bases). Germline lookup yields CDR1 SGHRS and CDR2 YFSETQ. Trimming removed 3 bases from V and 6 bases from J, with 10 bases in between. This CDR3 is built from 13 residues. CDR3 bases: TGCGCCAGCAGCTCGGACAGATCCAATGAGCAGTTCTTC. Its translation is CASSSDRSNEQFF.

The V and J genes are TRBV27 and TRBJ2-2; 11 nucleotides line up with TRBD1. CDR1 and CDR2 from the germline V gene are MNHEY and SMNVEV (reference sequence). The V segment lost 10 bases and the J segment 6 bases; nucleotides outside the gene matches: 7. This CDR3 has 14 amino acids. The CDR3 spells CATRDRGYSGELFF. CDR3 nucleotides: TGTGCCACTAGGGACAGGGGGTACTCCGGGGAGCTGTTTTTT.

This clone appeared a single time. The chain carries TRBV5-1 and TRBJ1-3; D possibly corresponds to TRBD1 (5 bases). The V end lost 2 bases, the J end lost 1 base, and 19 bases lay between the germline ends. The CDR3 loop spans 18 amino acids. Per the germline V gene, CDR1 is SGHRS and CDR2 is YFSETQ. CDR3 loop: CASSLRPTTEPSGNTIYF. The CDR3 DNA reads TGCGCCAGCAGCTTACGCCCGACGACAGAACCTTCTGGAAACACCATATATTTT.

The gene calls are TRBV7-8 and TRBJ1-1, with D unresolved. V lost 4 bases and J lost 1, with 19 bases in between. Germline values: CDR1 SGHVS, CDR2 FQNEAQ. CDR3 length equals 17 residues. Written as DNA, the CDR3 is TGTGCCAGCAGCTCGACCCCCGGGATGGTGTGGAACACTGAAGCTTTCTTT. Translation gives CASSSTPGMVWNTEAFF.

The genes are TRBV30 and TRBJ2-1; TRBD2 aligns across 10 bases. The V and J ends lost 1 base and 0 bases, in that order; junction bases with no gene match: 12. CDR3 size: 19 residues. The germline V gene encodes CDR1 GTSNPN and CDR2 SVGIG (reference sequence). The CDR3 region has the DNA TGTGCCTGGAGTGCGGGGTCTAGCGGGGGATTTAGCTCCTACAATGAGCAGTTCTTC. This codes for CAWSAGSSGGFSSYNEQFF.

The sample holds one count of this clone. The chain is built from TRBV6-2 or TRBV6-3 and TRBJ2-2, with 8 bases identical to TRBD2. CDR1 MNHEY and CDR2 SVGEGT come from the germline V gene. The CDR3 consists of 16 residues. The V segment lost 5 bases and the J segment 7 bases; nucleotides outside the gene matches: 12. CDR3 nucleotide sequence: TGTGCCAGCAGTACCCGGCGGGGGGCCTCTGTCGGGGAGCTGTTTTTT. Protein product: CASSTRRGASVGELFF.